This T cell receptor (beta chain) was identified during a study of T cell repertoires in cytomegalovirus infection. This clonotype was seen a handful of times. What it recognizes is unknown. TCRdb ran MiXCR on the reads and lists one entry per CDR3 protein. The data hold approximately 500,000 distinct CDR3 sequences, with more than 30% observed a single time. Unmatched junction bases numbered 9, after V lost 5 bases and J lost 8 bases. CDR1 is SGHTA and CDR2 is FQGNSA in the germline V gene. The CDR3 has 14 amino acids. The source of this sequence is a human donor in good health (CMV status not recorded). Some clones in this sample may be carry-over from other donors' samples. Here the sequenced sample was cultured PBMCs, taken from culture after CMV antigen stimulation. The chain joins TRBV7-2 to TRBJ2-1; 7 bases line up with TRBD1. CDR3 nucleotides: TGTGCCAGCAGCCTCCGACAGGGTACGGATGAGCAGTTCTTC. Amino acid sequence: CASSLRQGTDEQFF.